This T cell receptor beta chain was sequenced in a study of cytotoxic CD8 clonotypes in ibrutinib-treated CLL. Study summary: IGHV unmutated 17 to 18; relapsed/refractory 11; treatment-naive under 16. Response samples came after a median around twelve months of treatment, range 6 to 36. Overall study results and limits: Clonality increased at ibrutinib response and stayed stable in sustained remission. At progression, however, it fell back toward baseline.

A 1 in 200,000 to 1 in 1 million T cell depth was the sequencing target. Sequencing used immunoSEQ multiplex PCR; TCRdb keeps in-frame clones, though not all of them. Of fewer than 400,000 clones in the sample, about 64% were seen once. Turning to this clone: The target antigen is unknown.

Germline lookup yields CDR1 SGHRS and CDR2 YFSETQ. This CDR3 is 13 amino acids long. Trimming took off 6 bases at V and 4 bases at J, with 11 bases between the two ends. The TCR sequence derives from a human donor with chronic lymphocytic leukemia. V gene TRBV5-1 combines with J gene TRBJ2-1; tentative D call: TRBD1 (5 bases). The sequenced sample was PBMCs, obtained after 36 months of ibrutinib treatment. The chain's CDR3 is CASTEDTYNEQFF. The CDR3 DNA is TGCGCCAGCACCGAGGACACATACAATGAGCAGTTCTTC.